This is a list of T cell receptor beta chains from one sample in a study of shared clonotypes between healthy human individuals. Some clones are missing from TCRdb's copy, which holds only in-frame ones; the method was immunoSEQ multiplex PCR. The data contain 400,000 to 500,000 clones, 79% of them singletons. Sequencing input: PBMCs. The receptor source for this set is a woman aged 40 to 49 in good health. Some clones in this sample may be carry-over from other donors' samples. Each CDR3 is given with its conserved first and last residue. The order of the fields is CDR3 protein, CDR3 DNA, D gene, clone size, J gene, V gene. D genes are given only for firm matches. Size tells how often a clone was seen (once, few, many) or the class of an expanded clone, and some rows leave it out.

CDR3aa: CASSLSHLPYEQYF; CDR3nt: TGTGCCAGCAGTTTGTCCCACTTGCCGTACGAGCAGTACTTC; d_gene: -; abundance: -; j_gene: TRBJ2-7; v_gene: TRBV11-2
CDR3aa: CATSDRVQPQHF; CDR3nt: TGTGCCACCAGCGACAGGGTTCAGCCCCAGCATTTT; d_gene: TRBD1; abundance: -; j_gene: TRBJ1-5; v_gene: TRBV15
CDR3aa: CASSLGQYSNQPQHF; CDR3nt: TGTGCCAGCAGCTTGGGACAGTATAGCAATCAGCCCCAGCATTTT; d_gene: TRBD1; abundance: -; j_gene: TRBJ1-5; v_gene: TRBV11-2
CDR3aa: CASSEWGASVETQYF; CDR3nt: TGTGCCAGCAGTGAATGGGGGGCCTCCGTGGAGACCCAGTACTTC; d_gene: -; abundance: -; j_gene: TRBJ2-5; v_gene: TRBV6-1
CDR3aa: CASSYNRYDEKLFF; CDR3nt: TGTGCCAGCAGTTACAACCGTTATGACGAAAAACTGTTTTTT; d_gene: -; abundance: -; j_gene: TRBJ1-4; v_gene: TRBV28
CDR3aa: CASSGWASGSSYNEQFF; CDR3nt: TGCGCCAGCAGTGGATGGGCTAGCGGGAGCTCCTACAATGAGCAGTTCTTC; d_gene: TRBD2; abundance: -; j_gene: TRBJ2-1; v_gene: TRBV10-2
CDR3aa: CASSVAGVVRNQETQYF; CDR3nt: TGTGCCAGCAGCGTAGCGGGAGTGGTTCGGAACCAAGAGACCCAGTACTTC; d_gene: -; abundance: -; j_gene: TRBJ2-5; v_gene: TRBV9
CDR3aa: CASSRPGLAEKVRSYNEQFF; CDR3nt: TGCGCCAGCAGCCGACCCGGACTAGCGGAAAAAGTTAGGTCCTACAATGAGCAGTTCTTC; d_gene: TRBD2; abundance: -; j_gene: TRBJ2-1; v_gene: TRBV5-1
CDR3aa: CANSLWGSNYGYTF; CDR3nt: TGTGCCAACAGCTTATGGGGGTCCAACTATGGCTACACCTTC; d_gene: -; abundance: -; j_gene: TRBJ1-2; v_gene: TRBV11-2
CDR3aa: CASSPTRGVGEQYF; CDR3nt: TGTGCCAGCAGCCCGACTAGAGGCGTCGGCGAGCAGTACTTC; d_gene: -; abundance: -; j_gene: TRBJ2-7; v_gene: TRBV14
CDR3aa: CATCLEGSSPLHF; CDR3nt: TGTGCCACCTGCTTGGAAGGGAGCTCACCCCTCCACTTT; d_gene: -; abundance: -; j_gene: TRBJ1-6; v_gene: TRBV6-1
CDR3aa: CASSYPGAGQPQHF; CDR3nt: TGTGCCAGCAGTTACCCAGGGGCAGGCCAGCCCCAGCATTTT; d_gene: -; abundance: few; j_gene: TRBJ1-5; v_gene: TRBV6-6
CDR3aa: CASSFSGVQPQHF; CDR3nt: TGTGCCAGCAGTTTTTCAGGGGTTCAGCCCCAGCATTTT; d_gene: -; abundance: -; j_gene: TRBJ1-5; v_gene: TRBV27
CDR3aa: CATSNLAGGYEQYF; CDR3nt: TGTGCCACCAGCAACCTAGCGGGAGGTTACGAGCAGTACTTC; d_gene: TRBD2; abundance: -; j_gene: TRBJ2-7; v_gene: TRBV15
CDR3aa: CASMPGAGGETQYF; CDR3nt: TGTGCCAGCATGCCAGGGGCAGGGGGGGAGACCCAGTACTTC; d_gene: -; abundance: once; j_gene: TRBJ2-5; v_gene: TRBV2
CDR3aa: CASSLVSDQPQHF; CDR3nt: TGTGCCAGCAGCTTAGTATCCGATCAGCCCCAGCATTTT; d_gene: -; abundance: -; j_gene: TRBJ1-5; v_gene: TRBV11-2
CDR3aa: CASSQGQGREKLFF; CDR3nt: TGTGCCAGCAGCCAGGGGCAGGGGAGGGAAAAACTGTTTTTT; d_gene: -; abundance: few; j_gene: TRBJ1-4; v_gene: TRBV11-2
CDR3aa: CASSQEYTDTQYF; CDR3nt: TGTGCCAGCAGCCAGGAGTACACAGATACGCAGTATTTT; d_gene: -; abundance: -; j_gene: TRBJ2-3; v_gene: TRBV7-3
CDR3aa: CASSLRREVGYGYTF; CDR3nt: TGTGCCAGCAGCTTAAGAAGGGAGGTTGGCTATGGCTACACCTTC; d_gene: -; abundance: -; j_gene: TRBJ1-2; v_gene: TRBV7-3
CDR3aa: CASSRGGSGNTIYF; CDR3nt: TGTGCCAGCAGCCGCGGGGGGTCTGGAAACACCATATATTTT; d_gene: -; abundance: -; j_gene: TRBJ1-3; v_gene: TRBV7-2
CDR3aa: CASSPRLAPDTQYF; CDR3nt: TGTGCCAGCAGCCCCCGACTAGCGCCAGATACGCAGTATTTT; d_gene: TRBD2; abundance: -; j_gene: TRBJ2-3; v_gene: TRBV7-3
CDR3aa: CASSWGALGNTIYF; CDR3nt: TGCGCCAGCAGCTGGGGGGCCCTCGGAAACACCATATATTTT; d_gene: -; abundance: -; j_gene: TRBJ1-3; v_gene: TRBV5-1
CDR3aa: CASTWAGEDGETQYF; CDR3nt: TGTGCCAGTACTTGGGCAGGGGAGGATGGAGAGACCCAGTACTTC; d_gene: -; abundance: -; j_gene: TRBJ2-5; v_gene: TRBV6-1
CDR3aa: CASWDQGARGYEQYF; CDR3nt: TGTGCCAGCTGGGATCAGGGGGCGCGAGGTTACGAGCAGTACTTC; d_gene: TRBD1; abundance: -; j_gene: TRBJ2-7; v_gene: TRBV11-2
CDR3aa: CASRGDRPPYEQYF; CDR3nt: TGTGCCAGCAGGGGGGACAGGCCGCCCTACGAGCAGTACTTC; d_gene: TRBD1; abundance: -; j_gene: TRBJ2-7; v_gene: TRBV25-1
CDR3aa: CASSPRSEETQYF; CDR3nt: TGTGCCAGCTCACCACGGAGTGAAGAGACCCAGTACTTC; d_gene: -; abundance: -; j_gene: TRBJ2-5; v_gene: TRBV18
CDR3aa: CASRENTEAFF; CDR3nt: TGTGCCAGCAGGGAGAACACTGAAGCTTTCTTT; d_gene: -; abundance: many; j_gene: TRBJ1-1; v_gene: TRBV2
CDR3aa: CASSDDRGGLNTEAFF; CDR3nt: TGTGCCAGCAGCGACGACAGGGGCGGACTGAACACTGAAGCTTTCTTT; d_gene: TRBD1; abundance: -; j_gene: TRBJ1-1; v_gene: TRBV5-8
CDR3aa: CASSRGDEKLFF; CDR3nt: TGTGCCAGCAGCAGGGGTGATGAAAAACTGTTTTTT; d_gene: -; abundance: -; j_gene: TRBJ1-4; v_gene: TRBV2
CDR3aa: CASSVALASTDTQYF; CDR3nt: TGTGCCAGCAGCGTAGCCCTAGCAAGCACAGATACGCAGTATTTT; d_gene: -; abundance: -; j_gene: TRBJ2-3; v_gene: TRBV9
CDR3aa: CASRPGGGTAIEQFF; CDR3nt: TGTGCCAGCAGACCAGGTGGGGGAACCGCAATTGAGCAGTTCTTC; d_gene: -; abundance: -; j_gene: TRBJ2-1; v_gene: TRBV6-6
CDR3aa: CSALALNPIVGEQFF; CDR3nt: TGCAGCGCCCTAGCATTGAACCCTATAGTCGGTGAGCAGTTCTTC; d_gene: -; abundance: once; j_gene: TRBJ2-1; v_gene: TRBV29-1
CDR3aa: CASSLNRGSGNTIYF; CDR3nt: TGTGCCAGCAGCCTCAACAGGGGTTCCGGAAACACCATATATTTT; d_gene: TRBD1; abundance: -; j_gene: TRBJ1-3; v_gene: TRBV7-8
CDR3aa: CSVDGQLAGGPETQYF; CDR3nt: TGCAGCGTTGATGGCCAACTAGCGGGAGGGCCGGAGACCCAGTACTTC; d_gene: TRBD2; abundance: -; j_gene: TRBJ2-5; v_gene: TRBV29-1
CDR3aa: CASSSMLGTEQFF; CDR3nt: TGTGCCAGCAGCTCTATGTTAGGGACTGAGCAGTTCTTC; d_gene: -; abundance: once; j_gene: TRBJ2-1; v_gene: TRBV9
CDR3aa: CAWGSLGNTEAFF; CDR3nt: TGTGCCTGGGGGTCTCTCGGGAACACTGAAGCTTTCTTT; d_gene: -; abundance: -; j_gene: TRBJ1-1; v_gene: TRBV30
CDR3aa: CASSSEYGKTYGYTF; CDR3nt: TGTGCCAGCAGTTCCGAGTACGGAAAGACCTATGGCTACACCTTC; d_gene: -; abundance: -; j_gene: TRBJ1-2; v_gene: TRBV6-9
CDR3aa: CASSLRGPKYF; CDR3nt: TGTGCCAGCAGCTTGCGGGGCCCAAAGTACTTC; d_gene: -; abundance: -; j_gene: TRBJ2-5; v_gene: TRBV5-6
CDR3aa: CSVGVGAVTDTQYF; CDR3nt: TGCAGCGTGGGGGTGGGGGCAGTCACAGATACGCAGTATTTT; d_gene: -; abundance: -; j_gene: TRBJ2-3; v_gene: TRBV29-1
CDR3aa: CASSPRGRNQPQHF; CDR3nt: TGCGCCAGCAGCCCCAGGGGGCGGAATCAGCCCCAGCATTTT; d_gene: TRBD1; abundance: once; j_gene: TRBJ1-5; v_gene: TRBV10-2
CDR3aa: CASSFQREVSYEQYF; CDR3nt: TGTGCCAGCAGCTTCCAGCGGGAGGTTTCCTACGAGCAGTACTTC; d_gene: TRBD2; abundance: -; j_gene: TRBJ2-7; v_gene: TRBV13
CDR3aa: CASSPPSGRRTDTQYF; CDR3nt: TGTGCCAGCAGCCCTCCTAGCGGGAGACGCACAGATACGCAGTATTTT; d_gene: TRBD2; abundance: few; j_gene: TRBJ2-3; v_gene: TRBV13
CDR3aa: CASSSLAGGAYGYTF; CDR3nt: TGTGCCAGCAGTTCCCTGGCTGGGGGGGCCTATGGCTACACCTTC; d_gene: -; abundance: -; j_gene: TRBJ1-2; v_gene: TRBV28
CDR3aa: CATSRVRQPTERAEAFF; CDR3nt: TGTGCCACCAGCAGAGTAAGGCAACCGACCGAGCGCGCTGAAGCTTTCTTT; d_gene: -; abundance: -; j_gene: TRBJ1-1; v_gene: TRBV15
CDR3aa: CASSEDRETQYF; CDR3nt: TGTGCCAGCAGTGAAGATAGGGAGACCCAGTACTTC; d_gene: -; abundance: once; j_gene: TRBJ2-5; v_gene: TRBV25-1
CDR3aa: CASSSSWPRPPYEQYF; CDR3nt: TGTGCCAGCAGCTCTTCTTGGCCTCGGCCCCCCTACGAGCAGTACTTC; d_gene: -; abundance: -; j_gene: TRBJ2-7; v_gene: TRBV13
CDR3aa: CAISESSSGTDTQYF; CDR3nt: TGTGCCATCTCGGAATCTAGTAGTGGCACAGATACGCAGTATTTT; d_gene: -; abundance: -; j_gene: TRBJ2-3; v_gene: TRBV10-3
CDR3aa: CASSQDALAGGPYNEKLFF; CDR3nt: TGTGCCAGCAGCCAAGATGCCTTGGCAGGGGGGCCTTATAATGAAAAACTGTTTTTT; d_gene: TRBD1; abundance: -; j_gene: TRBJ1-4; v_gene: TRBV4-2
CDR3aa: CASSLRAVNTEAFF; CDR3nt: TGCGCCAGCAGCTTGCGCGCGGTTAACACTGAAGCTTTCTTT; d_gene: -; abundance: -; j_gene: TRBJ1-1; v_gene: TRBV5-1
CDR3aa: CASSYSGLGTYEQYF; CDR3nt: TGTGCCAGCAGTTACTCGGGACTAGGGACCTACGAGCAGTACTTC; d_gene: TRBD2; abundance: -; j_gene: TRBJ2-7; v_gene: TRBV10-3
CDR3aa: CASMVSSGSYNEQFF; CDR3nt: TGTGCCAGCATGGTCTCTAGCGGGAGTTACAATGAGCAGTTCTTC; d_gene: TRBD2; abundance: -; j_gene: TRBJ2-1; v_gene: TRBV7-2
CDR3aa: CATSRAGLAEGGEQYF; CDR3nt: TGTGCCACCAGCAGAGCTGGACTAGCGGAGGGGGGCGAGCAGTACTTC; d_gene: TRBD2; abundance: -; j_gene: TRBJ2-7; v_gene: TRBV15
CDR3aa: CASSIDRWTEETQYF; CDR3nt: TGTGCCAGTAGTATAGATCGTTGGACTGAAGAGACCCAGTACTTC; d_gene: -; abundance: once; j_gene: TRBJ2-5; v_gene: TRBV19
CDR3aa: CASSLVQVSNYGYTF; CDR3nt: TGTGCCAGCAGCTTAGTGCAGGTTTCTAACTATGGCTACACCTTC; d_gene: -; abundance: -; j_gene: TRBJ1-2; v_gene: TRBV7-2
CDR3aa: CASSLDGEYGYTF; CDR3nt: TGTGCCAGCAGCTTGGACGGCGAATATGGCTACACCTTC; d_gene: -; abundance: -; j_gene: TRBJ1-2; v_gene: TRBV5-5
CDR3aa: CASSFGTSGYNEQFF; CDR3nt: TGTGCCAGCAGCTTTGGGACTAGCGGCTACAATGAGCAGTTCTTC; d_gene: TRBD2; abundance: -; j_gene: TRBJ2-1; v_gene: TRBV7-2
CDR3aa: CASSSLTGDTQYF; CDR3nt: TGTGCCAGCAGCTCCCTCACTGGTGATACGCAGTATTTT; d_gene: -; abundance: -; j_gene: TRBJ2-3; v_gene: TRBV7-3
CDR3aa: CAWSRLAGRSYEQYF; CDR3nt: TGTGCCTGGAGTCGACTAGCGGGGCGCTCCTACGAGCAGTACTTC; d_gene: TRBD2; abundance: -; j_gene: TRBJ2-7; v_gene: TRBV30
CDR3aa: CASGTTEAFF; CDR3nt: TGTGCCAGCGGGACAACTGAAGCTTTCTTT; d_gene: -; abundance: -; j_gene: TRBJ1-1; v_gene: TRBV28
CDR3aa: CASSPRTSGAYEQYF; CDR3nt: TGTGCCAGCTCACCACGGACTAGCGGAGCCTACGAGCAGTACTTC; d_gene: TRBD2; abundance: few; j_gene: TRBJ2-7; v_gene: TRBV18